The source of this T cell receptor beta chain is a study of OX40 agonist ivuxolimab in advanced cancers. About the study: Dose-escalation subjects each had hepatocellular carcinoma, melanoma, renal cell or head and neck cancer.

This clone was detected once. Its antigen is not known. The method was immunoSEQ multiplex PCR; TCRdb's version includes in-frame clones alone and lacks a portion of them. The top ten hold 0.85% to 0.95% of the sample, which has more than 50,000 clones, roughly 85% seen once. The study's findings and limits: With doses of 0.1 to 3.0 mg/kg, CD4+ and CD8+ blood T cells had undergone clonal expansion by week 6.

This CDR3 comprises 16 residues. J lost 1 base, V lost 4 bases, and 8 bases had no gene match. CDR1 is SGHDT, CDR2 YYEEEE, per germline. The chain combines TRBV5-6 with TRBJ1-2; 9 nucleotides line up with TRBD1. The sequencing here drew on CD4+ or CD8+ T cells sorted from blood, taken in a trial of the OX40 agonist ivuxolimab. The sequence derives from an adult with an advanced solid tumor such as melanoma, head and neck, liver or kidney cancer. CDR3 protein: CASSIQGTGYNYGYTF. DNA for the CDR3: TGTGCCAGCAGCATTCAAGGGACAGGGTATAACTATGGCTACACCTTC.